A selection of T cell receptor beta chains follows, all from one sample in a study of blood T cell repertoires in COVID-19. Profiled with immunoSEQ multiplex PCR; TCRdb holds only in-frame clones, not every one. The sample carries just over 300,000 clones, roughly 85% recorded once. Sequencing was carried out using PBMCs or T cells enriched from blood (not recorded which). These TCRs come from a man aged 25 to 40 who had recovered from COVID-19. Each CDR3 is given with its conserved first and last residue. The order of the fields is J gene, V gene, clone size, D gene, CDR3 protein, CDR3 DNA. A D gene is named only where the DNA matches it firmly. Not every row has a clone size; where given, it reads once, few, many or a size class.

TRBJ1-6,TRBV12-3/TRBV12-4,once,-,CASRLSGSPLHF,TGTGCCAGCAGGCTCTCAGGTTCACCCCTCCACTTT
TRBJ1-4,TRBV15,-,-,CATSRDRVEKLFF,TGTGCCACCAGCAGAGATAGAGTTGAAAAACTGTTTTTT
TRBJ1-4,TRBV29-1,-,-,CSVGRDGNEKLFF,TGCAGCGTTGGGAGGGACGGGAATGAAAAACTGTTTTTT
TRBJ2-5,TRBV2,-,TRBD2,CARGLAKETQYF,TGTGCCAGGGGACTAGCGAAGGAGACCCAGTACTTC
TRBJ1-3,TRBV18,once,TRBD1,CASSPRDSGNTIYF,TGTGCCAGCTCACCTCGGGACAGTGGAAACACCATATATTTT
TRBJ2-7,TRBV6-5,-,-,CASSMGLLYEQYF,TGTGCCAGCAGTATGGGACTTCTCTACGAGCAGTACTTC
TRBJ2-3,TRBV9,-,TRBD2,CASSASGTSPDTQYF,TGTGCCAGCAGCGCCTCCGGGACTAGCCCAGATACGCAGTATTTT
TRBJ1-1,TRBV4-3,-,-,CASSQILTAGGRAFF,TGCGCCAGCAGCCAAATTCTGACCGCGGGGGGTCGAGCTTTCTTT
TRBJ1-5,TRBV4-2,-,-,CASSQDQVQPQHF,TGTGCCAGCAGCCAAGATCAGGTTCAGCCCCAGCATTTT
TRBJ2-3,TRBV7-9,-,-,CASSLGMDSDTQYF,TGTGCCAGCAGCTTAGGCATGGACAGTGATACGCAGTATTTT